The 30 T cell receptor beta chains listed next were all sequenced from one sample in a study of T cell changes during pregnancy in multiple sclerosis. Here immunoSEQ multiplex PCR was the method, and the copy in TCRdb shows in-frame clones only, minus some. Here the sample spans about 50,000 clones, 90% to 95% being singletons. The sample in question was CD8+ T cells from peripheral blood mononuclear cells, obtained before pregnancy. The receptors derive from a female donor with multiple sclerosis, enrolled in a pregnancy study.

This chain uses TRBV4-2 with TRBJ2-7; D perhaps matches TRBD1 (6 bases). Trimming removed 4 bases at V and 2 bases at J, with 12 bases between. There are 14 residues in the CDR3. The germline gives CDR1 LGHNA, CDR2 YNFKEQ. The CDR3 loop reads CASSRSGQPYEQYF. CDR3 DNA sequence: TGTGCCAGCAGCCGAAGCGGACAGCCCTACGAGCAGTACTTC.

V gene TRBV27 combines with J gene TRBJ2-1, with D uncertain. The CDR3 has 13 amino acids. V was shortened by 4 bases and J by 4 bases, with 8 bases between the two germline ends. Germline CDR1 MNHEY, CDR2 SMNVEV (reference sequence). CDR3 in DNA: TGTGCCAGCAGTTCGTCAGGATACAATGAGCAGTTCTTC. Amino acids: CASSSSGYNEQFF.

The chain has TRBV19 and TRBJ1-5; D is possibly TRBD1 (6 bases). V dropped 4 bases and J dropped 9 bases, with 13 bases sitting between them. CDR3 size: 13 residues. Germline loops: CDR1 LNHDA, CDR2 SQIVND (reference sequence). The CDR3 region has the DNA TGTGCCAGTAGTACAGACAGGTCATGGCCCCAGCATTTT. Translated, it gives CASSTDRSWPQHF.

The chain combines TRBV4-1 with TRBJ2-7; 12 nucleotides line up with TRBD2. V shed 3 bases and J 4 bases; nucleotides not matched to a gene: 4. Germline assignment: CDR1 MGHRA and CDR2 YSYEKL. CDR3 length: 15 residues. CDR3 in DNA: TGCGCCAGCAGCCATCGACTAGCGGGAGCTTACGAGCAGTACTTC. This translates into CASSHRLAGAYEQYF.

The chain uses TRBV11-2 and TRBJ2-7, with 10 bases matching TRBD1. Unmatched junction bases numbered 7, after V lost 0 bases and J lost 5 bases. CDR3 length equals 16 residues. The germline CDR1 and CDR2 sequences are SGHAT and FQNNGV. CDR3 residues: CASSLDSGTGAHEQYF. The CDR3 DNA reads TGTGCCAGCAGCTTAGATAGCGGGACAGGGGCCCACGAGCAGTACTTC. The variable domain in full, completed from reference TRBV11-2 and TRBJ2-7, reads EAGVAQSPRYKIIEKRQSVAFWCNPISGHATLYWYQQILGQGPKLLIQFQNNGVVDDSQLPKDRFSAERLKGVDSTLKIQPAKLEDSAVYLCASSLDSGTGAHEQYFGPGTRLTVT.

J is TRBJ2-3 and V is TRBV6-5, with 10 bases that match TRBD2. The germline V gene encodes CDR1 MNHEY and CDR2 SVGAGI. The J segment lost 3 bases and the V segment lost 0 bases, leaving 3 bases of the junction unmatched. This CDR3 contains 16 residues. The CDR3 loop is CASSYSAGGPTDTQYF. In DNA, the CDR3 is TGTGCCAGCAGTTACTCAGCGGGAGGGCCGACAGATACGCAGTATTTT.

V is TRBV29-1 and J is TRBJ1-1; possible D gene TRBD1, 5 bases. Looked up from germline, CDR1 is SQVTM and CDR2 is ANQGSEA. The V and J ends lost 4 bases and 0 bases respectively, with 9 bases between them. The CDR3 runs to 13 residues. The CDR3 bases are TGCAGCGTTGGGGGCATTCTGAACACTGAAGCTTTCTTT. This gives the protein CSVGGILNTEAFF.

The rearrangement joins TRBV6-1 to TRBJ1-4; 10 bases are a match to TRBD1. The CDR3 totals 15 residues. The germline CDR1 and CDR2 sequences are MNHNS and SASEGT. The ends lost 6 bases at V and 10 bases at J; junction bases unmatched: 11. The CDR3 nucleotides read TGTGCCAGCAGACCTGAGACAGGGGGCCCCGGAAAACTGTTTTTT. It is translated as CASRPETGGPGKLFF.

This sequence joins TRBV6-1 and TRBJ1-5, with unresolved D. This CDR3 is 11 amino acids long. Germline CDR1 reads MNHNS; CDR2 reads SASEGT. The V gene lost 6 bases and the J gene lost 5 bases, with 5 bases spanning the gap. The CDR3: CASRDYQPQHF. The CDR3 DNA sequence: TGTGCCAGCAGAGACTATCAGCCCCAGCATTTT.

The chain has TRBV5-1 and TRBJ2-5; 15 positions agree with TRBD2. Germline values: CDR1 SGHRS, CDR2 YFSETQ. The CDR3 is made up of 17 amino acids. V lost 4 bases to trimming and J lost 5 bases; unmatched junction nucleotides: 9. The CDR3 region has the DNA TGCGCCAGCAGCGACGGACTAGCGGGAGGGCCCGGGGAGACCCAGTACTTC. It specifies CASSDGLAGGPGETQYF.

The chain combines TRBV4-1 with TRBJ2-7; D may be TRBD1 (5 bases). The V end was cut by 0 bases, the J end by 6 bases, with 12 bases between. CDR3 length equals 14 residues. Germline CDR1 MGHRA, CDR2 YSYEKL. This CDR3 reads CASSQDGAGREQYF. The DNA of the CDR3 is TGCGCCAGCAGCCAAGATGGGGCAGGGCGCGAGCAGTACTTC.

The J gene is TRBJ2-5, the V gene TRBV5-4, with a possible D match to TRBD2 (5 bases). The length of the CDR3 is 12 residues. V dropped 6 bases and J dropped 4 bases, with 10 bases sitting between them. The V gene's germline CDR1 is SGHNT and CDR2 YYREEE (reference sequence). In nucleotides, the CDR3 is TGTGCCAGCAAAGACGGGATAGAGACCCAGTACTTC. Protein product: CASKDGIETQYF.

This sequence joins TRBV2 and TRBJ2-7, with 10 bases identical to TRBD1. This CDR3 has 13 residues. Looked up from germline, CDR1 is SNHLY and CDR2 is FYNNEI. The trim removed 6 bases at V and 4 bases at J, leaving 3 bases unmatched. The CDR3 spells CASRGTGEYEQYF. CDR3 in DNA: TGTGCCAGCAGAGGGACAGGGGAATACGAGCAGTACTTC.

The V gene is TRBV12-5, the J gene TRBJ1-1; 12 bases are a match to TRBD1. The CDR3 runs 16 residues. The germline gives CDR1 LGHNT, CDR2 FRNRAP. V shed 1 base and J 1 base; nucleotides not matched to a gene: 1. CDR3 DNA sequence: TGTGCTAGTGGTTTGGGGGACAGGGGGCCGAACACTGAAGCTTTCTTT. This sequence encodes CASGLGDRGPNTEAFF.

The chain employs TRBV19 and TRBJ2-3; D gene unclear. V lost 7 bases to trimming and J lost 9 bases, with 2 bases between them. The CDR3 consists of 8 residues. Germline V gene lookup returns CDR1 LNHDA and CDR2 SQIVND (reference sequence). In DNA form, the CDR3 reads TGTGCCAGTATAACGCAGTATTTT. This translates into CASITQYF.

This chain uses TRBV5-1 with TRBJ2-5; TRBD1 matches at 12 bases. Trimming took 1 base from V and 5 from J; bases not matched to a gene: 6. The CDR3 is made up of 16 amino acids. Germline loops: CDR1 SGHRS, CDR2 YFSETQ. CDR3 bases: TGCGCCAGCAGCTTGACAGTCGGGACAGGGGGCGAGACCCAGTACTTC. Protein product: CASSLTVGTGGETQYF. Based on the CDR3 plus reference TRBV5-1 and TRBJ2-5, the full variable domain is KAGVTQTPRYLIKTRGQQVTLSCSPISGHRSVSWYQQTPGQGLQFLFEYFSETQRNKGNFPGRFSGRQFSNSRSEMNVSTLELGDSALYLCASSLTVGTGGETQYFGPGTRLLVL.

This rearrangement joins TRBV2 to TRBJ1-5, with TRBD1 identical over 9 bases. Trimming at V came to 6 bases and at J to 6 bases, leaving 6 bases not matched to a gene. Germline values: CDR1 SNHLY, CDR2 FYNNEI. This CDR3 has 14 residues. The CDR3 here is CASREGQGGQPQHF. The CDR3 DNA is TGTGCCAGCAGGGAGGGACAGGGAGGTCAGCCCCAGCATTTT.

The genes are TRBV10-3 and TRBJ1-2, with 8 bases lining up with TRBD1. The CDR3 length is 13 residues. Germline V lookup: CDR1 ENHRY, CDR2 SYGVKD. V shed 4 bases, J shed 4 bases, and the junction held 2 bases outside the gene matches. In nucleotides, the CDR3 is TGTGCCATCAGTGCAGGGGGCGGCTATGGCTACACCTTC. It translates to CAISAGGGYGYTF.

This clone occurred once. V usage is TRBV30 and J usage is TRBJ1-5, with D perhaps TRBD1 (5 bases). V was trimmed by 2 bases and J by 2 bases, leaving 19 bases between them. The CDR3 length is 17 residues. Germline-derived CDR1 and CDR2 are GTSNPN and SVGIG (reference sequence). The CDR3 here is CAWSTEEGILGNQPQHF. CDR3 coding DNA: TGTGCCTGGAGTACGGAGGAGGGGATCTTAGGCAATCAGCCCCAGCATTTT.

The rearrangement links TRBV12-5 to TRBJ2-7, with 11 nucleotides matching TRBD2. The V gene's germline CDR1 is LGHNT and CDR2 FRNRAP. The CDR3 is made up of 18 amino acids. Unmatched junction bases numbered 14, after V lost 2 bases and J lost 5 bases. CDR3 amino acids: CASGLTRTVAGGPNEQYF. Written as DNA, the CDR3 is TGTGCTAGTGGTTTGACCCGCACAGTAGCGGGAGGGCCGAACGAGCAGTACTTC.

V and J are TRBV27 and TRBJ2-2; no reliable D call. The CDR3 loop spans 12 amino acids. Per the germline V gene, CDR1 is MNHEY and CDR2 is SMNVEV (reference sequence). The V end was cut by 6 bases, the J end by 6 bases, with 8 bases between. In DNA, the CDR3 is TGTGCCAGCAGGCAATCAGCCGGGGAGCTGTTTTTT. Translating gives CASRQSAGELFF.

The chain is built from TRBV9 and TRBJ1-2; TRBD1 is a possible D gene (6 bases). V was trimmed by 5 bases and J by 2 bases, leaving 19 bases between them. From germline, CDR1 is SGDLS and CDR2 YYNGEE. The CDR3 length is 16 residues. The CDR3 here is CASSGGAASPNYGYTF. As DNA, the CDR3 is TGTGCCAGCAGTGGGGGGGCAGCTTCTCCCAACTATGGCTACACCTTC.

V usage is TRBV4-3 and J usage is TRBJ2-1; perhaps TRBD2 as D (5 bases). Trimming shortened V by 3 bases and J by 5 bases, and 8 bases separated the two germline ends. Germline V gene sequence: CDR1 LGHNA, CDR2 YSLEER. The CDR3 loop spans 13 amino acids. CDR3 bases: TGCGCCAGCAGCCACAGCGGAAACAATGAGCAGTTCTTC. This sequence encodes CASSHSGNNEQFF.

The V gene is TRBV4-1, the J gene TRBJ2-1; 10 bases agree with TRBD2. V lost 3 bases to trimming and J lost 3 bases; unmatched junction nucleotides: 5. The CDR3 has 16 residues. The germline CDR1 and CDR2 sequences are MGHRA and YSYEKL. CDR3 in amino acids: CASSQITSGNYNEQFF. Written as DNA, the CDR3 is TGCGCCAGCAGCCAGATCACTAGCGGGAACTACAATGAGCAGTTCTTC.

This chain uses TRBV28 with TRBJ2-5; TRBD2 aligns across 7 bases. J was trimmed by 2 bases and V by 5 bases; bases with no gene match: 8. The germline V gene encodes CDR1 MDHEN and CDR2 SYDVKM. The CDR3 has 15 residues. The CDR3 DNA follows: TGTGCCAGCAGTACCCGTCAGGGAGGGCAAGAGACCCAGTACTTC. Amino acids: CASSTRQGGQETQYF. The entire variable domain, with the rest obtained from reference TRBV28 and TRBJ2-5, is as follows: DVKVTQSSRYLVKRTGEKVFLECVQDMDHENMFWYRQDPGLGLRLIYFSYDVKMKEKGDIPEGYSVSREKKERFSLILESASTNQTSMYLCASSTRQGGQETQYFGPGTRLLVL.

This clone was observed a single time. This chain connects TRBV5-1 to TRBJ2-7; D remains unclear. The CDR3 spans 15 residues. Trimming shortened V by 0 bases and J by 1 base, and 11 bases separated the two germline ends. CDR1 is SGHRS and CDR2 is YFSETQ in the germline V gene. The CDR3 sequence: CASSLAGAESYEQYF. CDR3 bases: TGCGCCAGCAGCTTGGCCGGCGCGGAATCCTACGAGCAGTACTTC. Full variable domain (missing parts from reference TRBV5-1 and TRBJ2-7): KAGVTQTPRYLIKTRGQQVTLSCSPISGHRSVSWYQQTPGQGLQFLFEYFSETQRNKGNFPGRFSGRQFSNSRSEMNVSTLELGDSALYLCASSLAGAESYEQYFGPGTRLTVT.

This clone was counted once. The genes are TRBV19 and TRBJ2-3, with 8 bases aligning to TRBD1. Germline V gene lookup returns CDR1 LNHDA and CDR2 SQIVND (reference sequence). With 4 bases clipped from V and 2 bases from J, the junction kept 5 bases outside the gene matches. The CDR3 contains 15 residues. CDR3 sequence reads: CASSNGQGLTDTQYF. The CDR3 DNA is TGTGCCAGTAGTAACGGACAGGGCCTCACAGATACGCAGTATTTT.

This clone was counted a single time. The chain has TRBV7-8 and TRBJ1-4, with 7 bases fitting TRBD1. With V trimmed by 4 bases and J by 4 bases, 6 bases remained unmatched. CDR3 size: 15 residues. Germline CDR1 SGHVS, CDR2 FQNEAQ. The CDR3 region is CASSWRGRSNEKLFF. The DNA of the CDR3 is TGTGCCAGCAGCTGGAGGGGGCGCAGTAATGAAAAACTGTTTTTT.

The J gene is TRBJ2-1, the V gene TRBV9; 13 bases align to TRBD2. This CDR3 has 17 amino acids. Trimming at V came to 0 bases and at J to 9 bases, leaving 9 bases not matched to a gene. CDR1 is SGDLS, CDR2 YYNGEE, per germline. CDR3: CASSVDVMGLAGREQFF. The CDR3 DNA is TGTGCCAGCAGCGTAGACGTTATGGGACTAGCGGGGCGTGAGCAGTTCTTC.

CDR3 DNA: TGCGCCAGCAGCCAGGACAGGCCCACGAGGAACACCATATATTTT. As protein: CASSQDRPTRNTIYF. The chain links TRBV4-1 to TRBJ1-3; 7 bases map to TRBD1. The CDR3 is made up of 15 amino acids. Germline lookup yields CDR1 MGHRA and CDR2 YSYEKL. Germline trimming cut 3 bases from V and 7 bases from J; bases unmatched to any gene: 9.